This TCR beta chain was recovered during a study of shared clonotypes between healthy human individuals. The length of the CDR3 is 14 residues. Per the germline V gene, CDR1 is LNHDA and CDR2 is SQIVND (reference sequence). V was pared by 10 bases and J by 7 bases, with 22 bases between. None of the donors, who were healthy HIV-negative adults, had recently had acute infections or vaccinations. Using immunoSEQ multiplex PCR, the repertoire was profiled, and TCRdb retains in-frame clones only, with some absent. The repertoire includes around 690,000 clones, less than 95% of them detected once, and less than 40% sits in the top ten.

Material for sequencing was memory CD8+ T cells from PBMCs. Subset noted: CD45RO+ cells pooled with CCR7-negative TemRA cells. This receptor was taken from a young man in good health. Some clones in this sample may be carry-over from other donors' samples. The gene calls are TRBV19 and TRBJ1-2, with D possibly TRBD1 on 5 matching bases. The CDR3 nucleotides read TGTGCCACCTCTGGGGTGGGGCTCTCGGTTGGCTACACCTTC. Amino acid sequence: CATSGVGLSVGYTF.